Listed below are T cell receptor beta chains from one sample, sequenced in a study of blood T cells in healthy people across ages. TCRdb used MiXCR to reprocess the 5' RACE reads, holding one entry per CDR3 protein. This sample has around 1,000,000 distinct CDR3 sequences, with roughly 24% found just once. A further study also used this sample, focusing on T cells of mothers and their children.

Sequencing used blood. These TCRs come from a girl aged 2 to 10 in good health. Each CDR3 is given with its conserved first and last residue. The D gene is left open where the match is weak. Not every row has a clone size; where given, it reads once, few, many or a size class.

j_call clone_size d_call v_call cdr3_aa cdr3_nt
TRBJ1-1 few TRBD1 TRBV10-3 CATTTGEDTEAFF TGTGCCACTACGACAGGGGAGGACACTGAAGCTTTCTTT
TRBJ2-1 . . TRBV10-3 CAISEERESYNEQFF TGTGCCATCAGTGAAGAACGGGAGTCCTACAATGAGCAGTTCTTC
TRBJ2-1 few TRBD1 TRBV20-1 CSARARTGGSYNEQFF TGCAGTGCTAGAGCCCGGACAGGGGGATCCTACAATGAGCAGTTCTTC
TRBJ1-1 . . TRBV12-3/TRBV12-4 CASSLGVVRTEAFF TGTGCCAGCAGTTTGGGGGTTGTTAGGACTGAAGCTTTCTTT
TRBJ1-2 . . TRBV7-9 CASSLTQGNGYTF TGTGCCAGCAGCTTAACCCAGGGGAATGGCTACACCTTC
TRBJ2-1 . TRBD2 TRBV7-2 CASSLVRLAGEQFF TGTGCCAGCAGCTTAGTGAGGCTAGCGGGGGAGCAGTTCTTC
TRBJ1-2 . TRBD1 TRBV6-5 CASSSRTGNYGYTF TGTGCCAGCAGTTCTCGGACAGGGAACTATGGCTACACCTTC
TRBJ1-4 . . TRBV19 CASRNRRSEGKLFF TGTGCCAGTAGGAACCGCCGATCGGAGGGAAAACTGTTTTTT
TRBJ2-5 few . TRBV6-2/TRBV6-3 CASSSGKSQYF TGTGCCAGCAGTTCGGGGAAATCCCAGTACTTC
TRBJ2-2 . . TRBV18 CASSPTVLGTGELFF TGTGCCAGCTCACCAACCGTCTTAGGTACCGGGGAGCTGTTTTTT
TRBJ2-5 . TRBD2 TRBV28 CAGSLATSDQETQYF TGTGCCGGCAGCCTCGCGACTAGCGACCAAGAGACCCAGTACTTC
TRBJ2-2 once . TRBV7-2 CASRLAGVSTSGELFF TGTGCCAGCAGGCTGGCTGGGGTTAGCACCTCCGGGGAGCTGTTTTTT
TRBJ2-3 . TRBD2 TRBV20-1 CSAPTGNNSGGALDTQYF TGCAGTGCCCCCACCGGGAATAATAGCGGGGGGGCTTTGGATACACAGTATTTT
TRBJ2-4 few . TRBV12-3/TRBV12-4 CASRGRGSKNIQYF TGTGCCAGCAGGGGACGTGGGTCCAAAAACATTCAGTACTTC
TRBJ2-1 . TRBD2 TRBV7-2 CASSLWRLAGDNEQFF TGTGCCAGCAGCTTATGGAGACTAGCGGGGGACAATGAGCAGTTCTTC
TRBJ2-2 . TRBD1 TRBV9 CASSVGQGVTGELFF TGTGCCAGCAGCGTAGGACAGGGGGTAACCGGGGAGCTGTTTTTT
TRBJ2-3 few . TRBV11-2 CASSRLVEANTQYF TGTGCCAGCAGCCGACTAGTCGAGGCGAATACGCAGTATTTT
TRBJ2-4 few . TRBV2 CASSFENGVNIQYF TGTGCCAGCAGCTTCGAGAACGGTGTAAACATTCAGTACTTC
TRBJ1-4 few . TRBV2 CASRTTGINEKLFF TGTGCCAGCAGGACGACAGGAATCAATGAAAAACTGTTTTTT
TRBJ1-5 . . TRBV5-6 CASSYGGGGQPQHF TGTGCCAGCAGCTACGGGGGCGGGGGTCAGCCCCAGCATTTT
TRBJ2-3 . . TRBV6-5 CASSSSPGFTDTQYF TGTGCCAGCAGTTCCTCCCCCGGGTTTACAGATACGCAGTATTTT
TRBJ2-7 . TRBD2 TRBV27 CASCLAEGYEQYF TGTGCCAGCTGCCTAGCGGAGGGCTACGAGCAGTACTTC
TRBJ2-7 . . TRBV12-3/TRBV12-4 CASSLESPKQYF TGTGCCAGCAGTTTAGAAAGCCCCAAGCAGTACTTC
TRBJ2-4 few TRBD2 TRBV12-3/TRBV12-4 CASSFGLAGGGLRQYF TGTGCCAGCAGTTTTGGACTAGCGGGAGGGGGACTTCGACAGTACTTC
TRBJ2-7 few . TRBV27 CASSFAQVPYEQYF TGTGCCAGCAGTTTTGCCCAGGTCCCCTACGAGCAGTACTTC
TRBJ2-1 few . TRBV29-1 CSVGGGSYNEQFF TGCAGCGTTGGCGGCGGCTCCTACAATGAGCAGTTCTTC
TRBJ1-3 . . TRBV29-1 CSGGTSGNTIYF TGCAGCGGCGGGACTTCCGGAAACACCATATATTTT
TRBJ1-1 . . TRBV27 CASKRETGGTEAFF TGTGCCAGCAAACGGGAGACAGGAGGAACTGAAGCTTTCTTT
TRBJ2-7 few . TRBV9 CASSVEGRVQYF TGTGCCAGCAGCGTAGAAGGCAGGGTGCAGTACTTC
TRBJ1-4 few . TRBV12-3/TRBV12-4 CASSIYRATNEKLFF TGTGCCAGCAGTATTTACAGGGCCACGAATGAAAAACTGTTTTTT
TRBJ2-7 . TRBD2 TRBV3-1 CASSQVGREVPEQYF TGTGCCAGCAGCCAAGTCGGGCGGGAGGTTCCCGAGCAGTACTTC
TRBJ2-3 few . TRBV4-1 CASSLLALGRGPTDTQYF TGCGCCAGCAGCCTCCTAGCCCTCGGCAGGGGCCCCACAGATACGCAGTATTTT
TRBJ2-4 few . TRBV4-3 CASSQDEGISKNIQYF TGCGCCAGCAGCCAAGACGAGGGTATATCCAAAAACATTCAGTACTTC
TRBJ2-5 . . TRBV28 CASSSPVAAYQETQYF TGTGCCAGCAGTTCCCCCGTGGCAGCGTACCAAGAGACCCAGTACTTC
TRBJ2-1 . . TRBV6-1 CASSEVVLGLTKSSYNEQFF TGTGCCAGCAGTGAAGTAGTTCTCGGGCTAACCAAGAGCTCCTACAATGAGCAGTTCTTC
TRBJ2-3 . . TRBV9 CASSVGGYGGDTQYF TGTGCCAGCAGCGTGGGCGGGTACGGTGGAGATACGCAGTATTTT
TRBJ1-1 few TRBD1 TRBV3-1 CASSQGRQGVNTEAFF TGTGCCAGCAGCCAAGGAAGACAGGGAGTGAACACTGAAGCTTTCTTT
TRBJ1-5 . TRBD1 TRBV28 CASSSTGGANQPQHF TGTGCCAGCAGTTCAACAGGGGGGGCAAATCAGCCCCAGCATTTT
TRBJ1-1 . . TRBV7-3 CASSPMGNTEAFF TGTGCCAGCAGCCCTATGGGGAACACTGAAGCTTTCTTT